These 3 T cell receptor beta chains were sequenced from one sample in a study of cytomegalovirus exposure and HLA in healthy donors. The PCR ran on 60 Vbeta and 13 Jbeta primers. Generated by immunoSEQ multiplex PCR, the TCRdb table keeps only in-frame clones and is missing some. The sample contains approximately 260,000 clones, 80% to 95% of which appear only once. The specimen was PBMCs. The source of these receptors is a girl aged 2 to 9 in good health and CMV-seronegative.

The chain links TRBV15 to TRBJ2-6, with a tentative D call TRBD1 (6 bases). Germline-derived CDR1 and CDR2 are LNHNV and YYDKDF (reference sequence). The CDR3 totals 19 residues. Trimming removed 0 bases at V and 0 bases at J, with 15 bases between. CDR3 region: CATSRDLQGWGSGANVLTF. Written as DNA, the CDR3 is TGTGCCACCAGCAGAGATTTACAGGGTTGGGGCTCTGGGGCCAACGTCCTGACTTTC.

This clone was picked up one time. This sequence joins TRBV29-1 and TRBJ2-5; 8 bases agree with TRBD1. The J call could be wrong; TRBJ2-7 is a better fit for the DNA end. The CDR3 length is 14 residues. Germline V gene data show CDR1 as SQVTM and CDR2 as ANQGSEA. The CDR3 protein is CSVTPGGPSYEQYF. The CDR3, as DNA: TGCAGCGTGACACCAGGGGGCCCTTCCTACGAGCAGTACTTC.

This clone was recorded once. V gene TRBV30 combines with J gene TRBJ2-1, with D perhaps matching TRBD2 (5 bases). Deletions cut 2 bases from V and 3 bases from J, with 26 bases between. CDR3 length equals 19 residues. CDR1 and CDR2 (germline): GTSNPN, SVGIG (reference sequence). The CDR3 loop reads CAWSTSPRLQGTIYNEQFF. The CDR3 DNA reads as TGTGCCTGGAGTACCTCACCAAGACTACAAGGTACCATCTACAATGAGCAGTTCTTC.